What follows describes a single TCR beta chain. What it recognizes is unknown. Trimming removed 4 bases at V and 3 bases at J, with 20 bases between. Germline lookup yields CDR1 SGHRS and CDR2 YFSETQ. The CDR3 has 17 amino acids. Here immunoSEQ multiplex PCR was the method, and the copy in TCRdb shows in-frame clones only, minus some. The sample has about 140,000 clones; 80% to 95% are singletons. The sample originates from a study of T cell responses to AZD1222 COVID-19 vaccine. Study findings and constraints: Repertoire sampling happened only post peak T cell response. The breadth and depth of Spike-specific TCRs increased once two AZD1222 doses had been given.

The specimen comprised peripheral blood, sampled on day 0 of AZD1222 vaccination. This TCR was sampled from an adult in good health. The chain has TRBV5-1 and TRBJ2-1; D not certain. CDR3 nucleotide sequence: TGCGCCAGCAGCCCGACACTAACCATTTTAAACTACAATGAGCAGTTCTTC. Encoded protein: CASSPTLTILNYNEQFF.